One and the same sample provided the 31 T cell receptor beta chains below, sequenced in a study of T cells in Graves' hyperthyroidism and ophthalmopathy. The TCR beta CDR3 regions underwent amplification using RNA transcripts as the source. The TCR CDR3 first-round RT-PCR relied on the HTBI primer set. TCRdb called the multiplex PCR reads again in MiXCR, with one record for every CDR3 protein. This repertoire shows more than 150,000 distinct CDR3 sequences, about 15% found once; its top ten account for approximately 28%. Sequences were obtained from blood. These receptors all come from a woman aged 45-60 years with Graves' hyperthyroidism.

The table lists this clonotype with many counts. The chain links TRBV20-1 to TRBJ1-1; 8 nucleotides agree with TRBD1. The CDR3 totals 15 residues. Per the germline V gene, CDR1 is DFQATT and CDR2 is SNEGSKA (reference sequence). With V trimmed by 0 bases and J by 1 base, 4 bases remained unmatched. The CDR3 is CSARDHGTGNTEAFF. CDR3 DNA sequence: TGCAGTGCTAGAGATCACGGGACAGGGAACACTGAAGCTTTCTTT.

The chain recombines TRBV20-1 with TRBJ2-3; maybe TRBD2 (7 bases). Trimming cost V 3 bases and J 4 bases, with 11 bases left between them. The germline CDR1 and CDR2 sequences are DFQATT and SNEGSKA (reference sequence). CDR3 length: 13 residues. In DNA, the CDR3 is TGCAGTGCTAGGGTCGGGGGGCCAGATACGCAGTATTTT. It yields the protein CSARVGGPDTQYF.

This clonotype was counted a few times. The CDR3 DNA is TGTGCCAGCAGTAGACACGGTAACTCTGGGGCCAACGTCCTGACTTTC. It is translated as CASSRHGNSGANVLTF. This rearrangement joins TRBV25-1 to TRBJ2-6; D ambiguous. The CDR3 is 16 residues long. Germline V gene data show CDR1 as MGHDK and CDR2 as SYGVNS. The V and J ends lost 5 bases and 0 bases respectively, with 11 bases between them.

J is TRBJ1-1 and V is TRBV6-2 or TRBV6-3, with unresolved D. Germline V gene data show CDR1 as MNHEY and CDR2 as SVGEGT. This CDR3 region has 15 residues. With 7 bases removed from V and 6 bases from J, the gap between germline ends came to 21 bases. The CDR3 reads CASNGPPVGRSEAFF. In DNA, the CDR3 is TGTGCCAGCAACGGGCCCCCGGTTGGCAGGTCTGAAGCTTTCTTT.

This rearrangement joins TRBV4-3 to TRBJ2-1; D ambiguous. The V end was cut by 1 base, the J end by 6 bases, with 13 bases between. The CDR3 extends over 15 amino acids. CDR1 and CDR2 from the germline V gene are LGHNA and YSLEER. CDR3 sequence: CASSQAPSEANEQFF. CDR3 DNA: TGCGCCAGCAGCCAAGCCCCGTCTGAGGCCAATGAGCAGTTCTTC.

This clonotype was detected only a few times. The V and J genes are TRBV5-1 and TRBJ1-3; no clear D. The CDR3 has 16 residues. The V end lost 0 bases, the J end lost 0 bases, and 10 bases lay between the germline ends. Germline V lookup: CDR1 SGHRS, CDR2 YFSETQ. CDR3 nucleotide sequence: TGCGCCAGCAGCTTGGGAGACGGGAGCTCTGGAAACACCATATATTTT. Protein sequence: CASSLGDGSSGNTIYF.

This clonotype was picked up many times. The chain combines TRBV13 with TRBJ2-7, with no clear D. The V gene lost 2 bases and the J gene lost 3 bases, with 11 bases spanning the gap. Per the germline V gene, CDR1 is PRHDT and CDR2 is FYEKMQ (reference sequence). The CDR3 is made up of 14 amino acids. The CDR3 DNA reads TGTGCCAGCAGCTTAAGTCAGGCTATCTACGAGCAGTACTTC. Its protein is CASSLSQAIYEQYF.

This clonotype has more than one count but fewer than ten. The CDR3 is CASRRRGYGYTF. CDR3 in DNA: TGTGCCAGCAGGCGTAGAGGATATGGCTACACCTTC. This chain links TRBV9 with TRBJ1-2; no definite D call. The V end lost 5 bases, the J end lost 5 bases, and 10 bases lay between the germline ends. Germline-derived CDR1 and CDR2 are SGDLS and YYNGEE. CDR3 length equals 12 residues.

This clonotype was observed at least ten times. The chain recombines TRBV27 with TRBJ2-2; 7 bases match TRBD2. J was trimmed by 6 bases and V by 6 bases; bases with no gene match: 7. The CDR3 runs 14 residues. CDR1 is MNHEY, CDR2 SMNVEV, per germline (reference sequence). CDR3 residues: CASRNIREAGELFF. The DNA for the CDR3 is TGTGCCAGCAGGAACATACGGGAGGCCGGGGAGCTGTTTTTT.

The chain employs TRBV7-2 and TRBJ2-7, with a weak D call TRBD1 (5 bases). The CDR3 is made up of 13 amino acids. CDR1 SGHTA and CDR2 FQGNSA come from the germline V gene. V lost 3 bases to trimming and J lost 3 bases, with 9 bases between them. The CDR3: CASSFGAGYEQYF. The DNA of the CDR3 is TGTGCCAGCAGCTTTGGGGCAGGCTACGAGCAGTACTTC.

This clonotype has a count of ten or more. This chain links TRBV2 with TRBJ1-2, with TRBD1 matching over 7 bases. This CDR3 is 15 amino acids long. V gave up 9 bases and J gave up 1 base; unmatched junction bases: 11. CDR1 is SNHLY, CDR2 FYNNEI, per germline. This CDR3 is CASNPGTEFNYGYTF. Written as DNA, the CDR3 is TGTGCCAGTAACCCCGGGACAGAGTTTAACTATGGCTACACCTTC.

This clonotype was recorded at least ten times. V and J are TRBV19 and TRBJ2-7; the D is unclear. Trimming took off 6 bases at V and 2 bases at J, with 14 bases between the two ends. The length of the CDR3 is 14 residues. The germline V gene has CDR1 LNHDA and CDR2 SQIVND (reference sequence). This CDR3 reads CASRAADIPYEQYF. The CDR3 region has the DNA TGTGCCAGTAGGGCCGCCGATATCCCCTACGAGCAGTACTTC.

This clonotype was observed at least ten times. This chain connects TRBV11-2 to TRBJ2-2, with D unresolved. Trimming removed 3 bases from V and 6 bases from J, with 5 bases in between. The CDR3 consists of 12 residues. Germline CDR1 reads SGHAT; CDR2 reads FQNNGV. CDR3 DNA: TGTGCCAGCAGCTTTAAACCCGGGGAGCTGTTTTTT. Translated: CASSFKPGELFF.

The chain uses TRBV20-1 and TRBJ1-6; 8 bases fit TRBD1. V lost 5 bases, J lost 0 bases, and 6 bases stayed unmatched. There are 16 residues in the CDR3. Per germline, CDR1 DFQATT and CDR2 SNEGSKA (reference sequence). CDR3 DNA sequence: TGCAGTGCTTTCAGGGGGCTTGGCTCCTATAATTCACCCCTCCACTTT. It translates to CSAFRGLGSYNSPLHF.

The CDR3 nucleotides read TGTGCCAGCAGCTTGTACAGGGTCGACGAGCAGTACTTC. Translation: CASSLYRVDEQYF. V gene TRBV11-2 combines with J gene TRBJ2-7; the D gene is possibly TRBD1 (6 bases). The CDR3 spans 13 residues. Germline V lookup: CDR1 SGHAT, CDR2 FQNNGV. Trimming took off 3 bases at V and 5 bases at J, with 11 bases between the two ends.

Ten or more counts support this clonotype. This chain joins TRBV7-2 and TRBJ1-4; D gene ambiguous. The CDR3 has 16 residues. Germline assignment: CDR1 SGHTA and CDR2 FQGNSA. The V end lost 6 bases, the J end lost 0 bases, and 14 bases lay between the germline ends. The CDR3 here is CASSMRKVSTNEKLFF. In nucleotides, the CDR3 is TGTGCCAGCAGTATGAGGAAGGTTTCAACTAATGAAAAACTGTTTTTT.

This clonotype was counted many times. The genes are TRBV12-3 or TRBV12-4 and TRBJ2-1; D gene unclear. CDR3 length: 15 amino acids. Trimming took off 2 bases at V and 7 bases at J, with 15 bases between the two ends. The CDR3: CASSLTARVGNEQFF. CDR3 DNA sequence: TGTGCCAGCAGTTTAACGGCCCGAGTTGGGAATGAGCAGTTCTTC.

This clonotype was counted ten times or more. The chain couples TRBV19 to TRBJ2-6; D tentatively reads TRBD1 or TRBD2 (5 bases each). Trimming took 5 bases from V and 0 from J, leaving 11 bases between them. The germline V gene has CDR1 LNHDA and CDR2 SQIVND (reference sequence). The CDR3 totals 16 residues. The CDR3 DNA is TGTGCCAGTAGTCGGGACGTAATCTCTGGGGCCAACGTCCTGACTTTC. This sequence encodes CASSRDVISGANVLTF.

This clonotype was seen a handful of times. A much larger clone sits a single nucleotide away, making a read error possible. The V and J genes are TRBV7-2 and TRBJ2-7; D could derive from TRBD1 or TRBD2 (6 bases each). The germline V gene encodes CDR1 SGHTA and CDR2 FQGNSA. V lost 4 bases to trimming and J lost 4 bases, with 14 bases between them. The CDR3 is 14 amino acids. The CDR3 bases are TGTGCCAGCAGCTCGTCGGGGGCGGTTTACGAGCAGTACTTC. Its translation is CASSSSGAVYEQYF. The variable domain in full, with the rest retrieved from reference TRBV7-2 and TRBJ2-7, is GAGVSQSPSNKVTEKGKDVELRCDPISGHTALYWYRQSLGQGLEFLIYFQGNSAPDKSGLPSDRFSAERTGGSVSTLTIQRTQQEDSAVYLCASSSSGAVYEQYFGPGTRLTVT.

This clonotype was counted at least ten times. J is TRBJ1-2 and V is TRBV5-1; 10 nucleotides match TRBD1. The V and J ends lost 3 bases and 8 bases, in that order; junction bases with no gene match: 4. The CDR3 runs to 13 residues. The germline gives CDR1 SGHRS, CDR2 YFSETQ. In nucleotides, the CDR3 is TGCGCCAGCAGCTCCGGGACAGGGGTCGGCTACACCTTC. Translated, it gives CASSSGTGVGYTF.

The chain is built from TRBV7-9 and TRBJ2-6; tentatively, D is TRBD1 (5 bases). This CDR3 is 18 amino acids long. The germline V gene encodes CDR1 SEHNR and CDR2 FQNEAQ (reference sequence). The V gene lost 1 base and the J gene lost 0 bases, with 13 bases spanning the gap. The CDR3 protein is CASSLGPGINSGANVLTF. The CDR3 DNA sequence: TGTGCCAGCAGCTTAGGTCCAGGGATCAACTCTGGGGCCAACGTCCTGACTTTC.

This clonotype was counted many times. This rearrangement joins TRBV7-9 to TRBJ1-1; D is perhaps TRBD1 (5 bases). The germline V and J ends were trimmed by 6 bases and 0 bases, with 14 bases remaining between them. The CDR3 runs 15 residues. Per germline, CDR1 SEHNR and CDR2 FQNEAQ (reference sequence). CDR3 in amino acids: CASSLSGTVNTEAFF. CDR3 DNA: TGTGCCAGCAGTCTTTCAGGGACGGTGAACACTGAAGCTTTCTTT.

The sample holds many counts of this clonotype. This chain connects TRBV27 to TRBJ2-2; TRBD2 might be the D (5 bases). Germline CDR1 is MNHEY and CDR2 is SMNVEV (reference sequence). Between the trimmed V and J ends, which lost 3 bases and 0 bases, there was a span of 14 bases. There are 17 residues in the CDR3. CDR3 region: CASSFGLWGANTGELFF. The DNA for the CDR3 is TGTGCCAGCAGTTTTGGCCTATGGGGAGCGAACACCGGGGAGCTGTTTTTT.

This clonotype was found a few times. This chain joins TRBV18 and TRBJ1-1; 10 bases are shared with TRBD1. V lost 3 bases to trimming and J lost 2 bases; unmatched junction nucleotides: 6. The CDR3 length is 16 residues. Germline assignment: CDR1 KGHSH and CDR2 LQKENI. In nucleotides, the CDR3 is TGTGCCAGCTCACCCTGGACAGGGGGGTTAAACACTGAAGCTTTCTTT. This codes for CASSPWTGGLNTEAFF.

This clonotype has at least ten counts. The rearrangement joins TRBV12-3 or TRBV12-4 to TRBJ1-2; 10 bases fit TRBD1. This CDR3 has 16 residues. V lost 1 base and J lost 7; bases outside the gene matches: 9. The CDR3 sequence: CASSLEPPGQGFGYTF. In DNA form, the CDR3 reads TGTGCCAGCAGTTTAGAACCGCCGGGACAGGGGTTTGGCTACACCTTC.

A few counts support this clonotype. The CDR3 DNA follows: TGTGCCAGCAGTTCTCCAGGGGGCTCAGACTCTGGAAACACCATATATTTT. This sequence encodes CASSSPGGSDSGNTIYF. This sequence joins TRBV28 and TRBJ1-3; 8 bases agree with TRBD1. V lost 4 bases and J lost 0; bases outside the gene matches: 8. Germline V gives CDR1 MDHEN, CDR2 SYDVKM. This CDR3 comprises 17 residues.

This clonotype was seen repeatedly, ten times or more. V gene TRBV5-1 combines with J gene TRBJ1-1, with D unresolved. Trimming stripped 0 bases from V and 1 base from J, with 7 bases between. Germline V gives CDR1 SGHRS, CDR2 YFSETQ. CDR3 size: 14 residues. The CDR3 loop reads CASSLGDANTEAFF. In DNA form, the CDR3 reads TGCGCCAGCAGCTTGGGCGACGCGAACACTGAAGCTTTCTTT.

Many counts were recorded for this clonotype. The chain employs TRBV29-1 and TRBJ2-1; the D is unclear. Per germline, CDR1 SQVTM and CDR2 ANQGSEA. The CDR3 totals 14 residues. The V and J ends lost 4 bases and 0 bases respectively, with 10 bases between them. CDR3 DNA: TGCAGCGTTGCTCCGGCGGCCTCCTACAATGAGCAGTTCTTC. Protein: CSVAPAASYNEQFF.

To note about this clonotype: This clone may be a read error of a much larger clone one base away. This chain links TRBV5-6 with TRBJ2-7; the D gene is possibly TRBD2 (5 bases). This CDR3 is 15 amino acids long. Germline-derived CDR1 and CDR2 are SGHDT and YYEEEE. The CDR3 protein is CASGLAQRSHYEQYF. The CDR3 coding sequence is TGTGCCAGCGGCTTGGCTCAGCGGTCCCACTACGAGCAGTACTTC.

This clonotype was found many times. This sequence joins TRBV5-1 and TRBJ1-4; the D gene is possibly TRBD1 (5 bases). V lost 4 bases and J lost 7, with 11 bases in between. The CDR3 totals 13 residues. Germline V gene lookup returns CDR1 SGHRS and CDR2 YFSETQ. The CDR3 here is CASSGDYGEKLFF. The CDR3 DNA reads TGCGCCAGCAGCGGGGACTATGGTGAAAAACTGTTTTTT.

Note on this clonotype: A read error is possible here, since a much larger clone lies one base away. The chain has TRBV4-1 and TRBJ2-1; the D call may be TRBD1 or TRBD2 (5 bases each). The CDR3 is made up of 15 amino acids. The V end lost 6 bases, the J end lost 6 bases, and 18 bases lay between the germline ends. The germline V gene has CDR1 MGHRA and CDR2 YSYEKL. Here the CDR3 reads CASRPGPGSGNEQFF. CDR3 in DNA: TGCGCCAGCAGGCCGGGACCGGGATCGGGCAATGAGCAGTTCTTC.